This T cell receptor beta chain appears in the sequencing data of a study of T cell changes during pregnancy in multiple sclerosis (dated by TCRdb to the late 2010s). Notes on the research overall: The study examined how the T cell repertoire changed over the course of pregnancy in women with multiple sclerosis.

This clone is classified as medium-sized (0.01 to 0.1%). The antigen it recognizes is unknown. Per-base quality was not reported, and no clone a single base away is much larger than it. Receptor libraries were prepared by the immunoSEQ multiplex PCR assay. Sourced from immuneACCESS, this table was stored by TCRdb with only in-frame sequences that have V and J called. A share of the clones is absent; for the studies checked, an unresolved V gene accounts for under half, and the remainder has no known explanation. In all, the sample holds roughly 50,000 clones, and approximately 92% of those were seen once. The top ten clones comprise around 7.9% of the sample. The CDR3, from cysteine to phenylalanine, totals 17 residues. Only the CDR3 region is kept as DNA, spanning 51 bases read in frame from base 1. V gives up 1 base and J gives up 0 bases, and the segment between their germline ends measures 13 bases. Via the germline V gene, CDR1 is MGHDK and CDR2 SYGVNS.

The sample consisted of CD8+ T cells from peripheral blood mononuclear cells, taken in the second trimester of pregnancy. The sequence derives from a female donor with multiple sclerosis, enrolled in a pregnancy study. The chain is made from TRBV25-1 and TRBJ1-5; TRBD1 might be the D gene, on 6 matching bases. CDR3 loop: CASSESSGQSSNQPQHF. The bases read TGTGCCAGCAGTGAATCTAGTGGACAGAGTAGCAATCAGCCCCAGCATTTT. The variable domain in full, with residues beyond the CDR3 obtained from the reference TRBV25-1 and TRBJ1-5 genes, is EADIYQTPRYLVIGTGKKITLECSQTMGHDKMYWYQQDPGMELHLIHYSYGVNSTEKGDLSSESTVSRIRTEHFPLTLESARPSHTSQYLCASSESSGQSSNQPQHFGDGTRLSIL.